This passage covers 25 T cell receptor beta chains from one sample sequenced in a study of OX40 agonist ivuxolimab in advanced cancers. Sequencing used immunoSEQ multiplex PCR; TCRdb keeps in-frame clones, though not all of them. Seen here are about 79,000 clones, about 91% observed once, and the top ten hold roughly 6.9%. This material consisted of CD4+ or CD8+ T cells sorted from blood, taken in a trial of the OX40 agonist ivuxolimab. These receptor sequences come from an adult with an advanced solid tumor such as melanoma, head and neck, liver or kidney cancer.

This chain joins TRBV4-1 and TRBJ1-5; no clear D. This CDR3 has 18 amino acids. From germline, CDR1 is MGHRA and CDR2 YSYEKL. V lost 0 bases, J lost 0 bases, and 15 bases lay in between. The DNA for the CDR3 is TGCGCCAGCAGCCAAGATCCCTCCGGTTTTTATAGCAATCAGCCCCAGCATTTT. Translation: CASSQDPSGFYSNQPQHF.

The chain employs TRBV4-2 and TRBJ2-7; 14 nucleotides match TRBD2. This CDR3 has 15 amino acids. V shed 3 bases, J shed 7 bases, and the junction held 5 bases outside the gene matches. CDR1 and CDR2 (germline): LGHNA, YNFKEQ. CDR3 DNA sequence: TGTGCCAGCAGCCACCCGACTAGCGGGAGGGGGGAGCAGTACTTC. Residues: CASSHPTSGRGEQYF.

The CDR3 DNA sequence: TGTGCCAGCAGCGTACGGGGACATTCGAACACCGGGGAGCTGTTTTTT. Its protein is CASSVRGHSNTGELFF. J is TRBJ2-2 and V is TRBV11-3; D might be TRBD1 (6 bases). The CDR3 sequence is 16 residues long. Germline-derived CDR1 and CDR2 are SGHNT and YENEEA. The germline V and J ends were trimmed by 5 bases and 0 bases, with 13 bases remaining between them.

CDR3 sequence: CAWSVPRRNTEAFF. Here the CDR3 DNA reads TGTGCCTGGAGTGTACCCAGGAGGAACACTGAAGCTTTCTTT. The rearrangement joins TRBV30 to TRBJ1-1; D uncertain. This CDR3 is built from 14 residues. Germline V lookup: CDR1 GTSNPN, CDR2 SVGIG (reference sequence). Trimming removed 0 bases from V and 1 base from J, with 9 bases in between.

CDR3: CASSMVWGQETQYF. CDR3 DNA sequence: TGTGCCAGTAGTATGGTTTGGGGGCAAGAGACCCAGTACTTC. The chain uses TRBV19 and TRBJ2-5; TRBD1 or TRBD2 may be the D gene (5 bases each). Germline V lookup: CDR1 LNHDA, CDR2 SQIVND (reference sequence). The V gene lost 3 bases and the J gene lost 2 bases, with 10 bases spanning the gap. This CDR3 has 14 residues.

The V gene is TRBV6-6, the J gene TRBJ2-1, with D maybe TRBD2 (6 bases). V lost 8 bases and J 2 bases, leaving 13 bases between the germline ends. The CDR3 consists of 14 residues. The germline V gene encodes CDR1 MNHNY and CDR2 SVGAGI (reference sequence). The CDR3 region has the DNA TGTGCCAGCGTTGAGGGAGGAACCTACAATGAGCAGTTCTTC. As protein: CASVEGGTYNEQFF.

The CDR3 spells CASSYSGRGETEAFF. CDR3 bases: TGTGCCAGCAGTTACTCCGGCAGGGGGGAAACTGAAGCTTTCTTT. The J gene is TRBJ1-1, the V gene TRBV6-5, with 7 bases identical to TRBD1. The V gene end was trimmed by 0 bases and the J gene end by 5 bases; junction bases not matched to a gene: 6. CDR3 length equals 15 residues. Germline V gene lookup returns CDR1 MNHEY and CDR2 SVGAGI.

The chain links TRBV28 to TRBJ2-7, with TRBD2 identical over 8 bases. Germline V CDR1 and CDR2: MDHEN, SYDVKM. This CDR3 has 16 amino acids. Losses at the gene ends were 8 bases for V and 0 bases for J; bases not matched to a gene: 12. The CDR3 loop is CASATRASGSSYEQYF. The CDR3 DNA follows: TGTGCCAGCGCTACTCGGGCTAGCGGGTCCTCCTACGAGCAGTACTTC. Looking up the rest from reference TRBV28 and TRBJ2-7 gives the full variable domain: DVKVTQSSRYLVKRTGEKVFLECVQDMDHENMFWYRQDPGLGLRLIYFSYDVKMKEKGDIPEGYSVSREKKERFSLILESASTNQTSMYLCASATRASGSSYEQYFGPGTRLTVT.

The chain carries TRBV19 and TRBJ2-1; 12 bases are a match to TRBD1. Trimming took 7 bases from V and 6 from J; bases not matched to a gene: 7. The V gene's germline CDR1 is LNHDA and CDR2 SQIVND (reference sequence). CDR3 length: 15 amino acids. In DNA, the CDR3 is TGTGCCAGTACCCTAATGGGACAGGGGGCCAATGAGCAGTTCTTC. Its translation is CASTLMGQGANEQFF.

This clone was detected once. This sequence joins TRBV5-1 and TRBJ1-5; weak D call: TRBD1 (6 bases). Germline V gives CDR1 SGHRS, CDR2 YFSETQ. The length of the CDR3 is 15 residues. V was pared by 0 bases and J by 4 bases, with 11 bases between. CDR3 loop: CASSLGGAGNQPQHF. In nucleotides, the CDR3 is TGCGCCAGCAGCTTGGGGGGGGCTGGAAATCAGCCCCAGCATTTT.

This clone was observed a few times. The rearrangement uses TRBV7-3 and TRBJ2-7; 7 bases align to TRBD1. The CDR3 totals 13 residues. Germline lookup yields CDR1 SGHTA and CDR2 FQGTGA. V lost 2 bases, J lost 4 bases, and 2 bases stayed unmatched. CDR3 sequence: CASSLGQEYEQYF. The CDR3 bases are TGTGCCAGCAGCTTAGGACAGGAGTACGAGCAGTACTTC.

The chain's CDR3 is CASREVGKNIQYF. The DNA for the CDR3 is TGTGCCAGCAGGGAGGTTGGCAAAAACATTCAGTACTTC. The chain joins TRBV25-1 to TRBJ2-4; TRBD2 is a possible D gene (5 bases). Per germline, CDR1 MGHDK and CDR2 SYGVNS. Trimming stripped 6 bases from V and 3 bases from J, with 9 bases between. This CDR3 region has 13 residues.

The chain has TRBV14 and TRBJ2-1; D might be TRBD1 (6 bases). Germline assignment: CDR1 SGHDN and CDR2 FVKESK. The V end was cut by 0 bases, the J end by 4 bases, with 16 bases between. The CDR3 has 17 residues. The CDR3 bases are TGTGCCAGCAGCCAAGATAAGTGGGACACGAGTTACAATGAGCAGTTCTTC. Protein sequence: CASSQDKWDTSYNEQFF.

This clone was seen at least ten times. The CDR3 loop reads CASWRTGVLEAFF. Written as DNA, the CDR3 is TGTGCCAGCTGGAGGACAGGCGTGCTTGAAGCTTTCTTT. The chain joins TRBV27 to TRBJ1-1; 7 nucleotides align to TRBD1. Germline V lookup: CDR1 MNHEY, CDR2 SMNVEV (reference sequence). With V trimmed by 8 bases and J by 7 bases, 10 bases remained unmatched. The CDR3 covers 13 residues.

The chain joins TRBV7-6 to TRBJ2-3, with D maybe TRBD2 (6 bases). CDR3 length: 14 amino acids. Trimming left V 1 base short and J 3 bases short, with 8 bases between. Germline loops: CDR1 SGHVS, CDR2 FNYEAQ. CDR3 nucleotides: TGTGCCAGCAGCTTAGGTGCGGGGACAGATACGCAGTATTTT. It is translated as CASSLGAGTDTQYF.

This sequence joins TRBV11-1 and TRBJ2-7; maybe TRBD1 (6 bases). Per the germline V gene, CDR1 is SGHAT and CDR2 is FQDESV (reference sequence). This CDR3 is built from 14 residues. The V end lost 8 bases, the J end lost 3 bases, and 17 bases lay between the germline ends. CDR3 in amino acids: CASAPGTQGYEQYF. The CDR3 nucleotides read TGTGCCAGCGCCCCCGGGACACAAGGCTACGAGCAGTACTTC.

The CDR3 DNA follows: TGTGCCAGCAGCTTTTGGAACACCGGGGAGCTGTTTTTT. Its translation is CASSFWNTGELFF. The chain joins TRBV12-1 to TRBJ2-2. TRBV12-1 is reported as a pseudogene. CDR3 length equals 13 residues.

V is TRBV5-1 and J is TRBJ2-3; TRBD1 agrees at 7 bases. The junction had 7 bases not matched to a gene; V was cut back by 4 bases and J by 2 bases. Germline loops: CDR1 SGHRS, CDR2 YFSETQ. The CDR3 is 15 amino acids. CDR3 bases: TGCGCCAGCAGCCTACAGGGGAGTAACACAGATACGCAGTATTTT. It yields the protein CASSLQGSNTDTQYF.

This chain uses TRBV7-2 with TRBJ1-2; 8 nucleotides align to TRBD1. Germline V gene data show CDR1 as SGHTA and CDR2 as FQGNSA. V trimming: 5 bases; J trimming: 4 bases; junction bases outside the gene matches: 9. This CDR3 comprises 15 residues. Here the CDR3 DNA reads TGTGCCAGCAGCCCTTCCGGGACAGGACCCTATGGCTACACCTTC. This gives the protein CASSPSGTGPYGYTF.

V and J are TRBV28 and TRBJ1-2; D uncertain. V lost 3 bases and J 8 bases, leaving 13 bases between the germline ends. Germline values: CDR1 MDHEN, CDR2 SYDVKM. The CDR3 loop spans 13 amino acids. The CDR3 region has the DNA TGTGCCAGCAGTTTCACTCGGAGAGGGGGCTACACCTTC. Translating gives CASSFTRRGGYTF.

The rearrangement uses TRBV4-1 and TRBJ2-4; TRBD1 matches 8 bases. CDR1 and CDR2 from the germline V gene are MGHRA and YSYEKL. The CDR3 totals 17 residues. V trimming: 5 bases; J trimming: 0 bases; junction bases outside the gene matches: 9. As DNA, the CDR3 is TGCGCCAGCAGCACCCAGTGGACAGGGATAGCCAAAAACATTCAGTACTTC. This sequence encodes CASSTQWTGIAKNIQYF.

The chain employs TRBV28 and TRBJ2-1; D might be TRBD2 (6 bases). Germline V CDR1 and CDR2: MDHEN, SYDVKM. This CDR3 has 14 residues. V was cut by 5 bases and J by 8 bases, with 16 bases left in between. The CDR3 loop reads CASSPSTRVHEQFF. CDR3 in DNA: TGTGCCAGCAGTCCCTCGACTAGGGTCCATGAGCAGTTCTTC. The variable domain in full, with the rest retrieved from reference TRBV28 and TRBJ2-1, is DVKVTQSSRYLVKRTGEKVFLECVQDMDHENMFWYRQDPGLGLRLIYFSYDVKMKEKGDIPEGYSVSREKKERFSLILESASTNQTSMYLCASSPSTRVHEQFFGPGTRLTVL.

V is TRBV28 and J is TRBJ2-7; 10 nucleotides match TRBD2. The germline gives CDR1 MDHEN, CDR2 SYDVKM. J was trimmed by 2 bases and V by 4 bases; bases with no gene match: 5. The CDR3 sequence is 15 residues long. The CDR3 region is CASSSSTSGTYEQYF. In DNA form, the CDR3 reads TGTGCCAGCAGTTCATCCACTAGCGGGACCTACGAGCAGTACTTC.

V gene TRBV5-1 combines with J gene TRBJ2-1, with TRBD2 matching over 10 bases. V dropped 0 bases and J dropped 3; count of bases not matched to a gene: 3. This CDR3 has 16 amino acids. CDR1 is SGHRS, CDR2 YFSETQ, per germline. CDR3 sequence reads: CASSLVGTSVYNEQFF. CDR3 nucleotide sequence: TGCGCCAGCAGCTTGGTCGGGACTAGCGTCTACAATGAGCAGTTCTTC.

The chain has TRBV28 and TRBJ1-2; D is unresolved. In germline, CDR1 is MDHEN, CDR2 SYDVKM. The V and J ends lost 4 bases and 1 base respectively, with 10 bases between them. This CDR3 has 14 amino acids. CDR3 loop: CASSSPGRNYGYTF. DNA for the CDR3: TGTGCCAGCAGTTCTCCCGGGCGTAACTATGGCTACACCTTC.